The rows below give T cell receptor beta chains drawn from one sample of a study of cytomegalovirus exposure and HLA in healthy donors. Measured with immunoSEQ multiplex PCR; TCRdb has only the in-frame clones, and not every one. The data contain 40,000 to 45,000 clones, 50% of them singletons. The material sequenced was PBMCs. The receptor source for this set is a human donor in good health. Both conserved end residues are part of each CDR3. A D gene is named only where the DNA matches it firmly. Size is stated for part of the rows, as once, few or many counts, or as a class when the clone is expanded.

size,D,J,V,DNA,CDR3
.,.,TRBJ2-2,TRBV4-2,TGTGCCAGCAGCCAAGAAACGCTGTTTCTAACCGGGGAGCTGTTTTTT,CASSQETLFLTGELFF
few,TRBD1,TRBJ1-2,TRBV5-6,TGTGCCAGCAGCTCCGGACAGGCAGTTTACACCTTC,CASSSGQAVYTF
.,.,TRBJ2-2,TRBV19,TGTGCCAGTAGCCGAGATGGGAGTAAATACACCGGGGAGCTGTTTTTT,CASSRDGSKYTGELFF
.,.,TRBJ1-2,TRBV27,TGTGCCAGCAGGCTATCAGGGTATGACGGCTACACCTTC,CASRLSGYDGYTF
once,TRBD2,TRBJ2-5,TRBV4-2,TGTGCCAGCAGCCATCTCCAAGCGGGAGGGCCAGGAGAGACCCAGTACTTC,CASSHLQAGGPGETQYF
.,.,TRBJ2-4,TRBV11-2,TGTGCCAGCAGCGCGGGCGCGGGCAAAAACATTCAGTACTTC,CASSAGAGKNIQYF
.,.,TRBJ1-3,TRBV9,TGTGCCAGCAGCGTCTCTGTTGGAAACACCATATATTTT,CASSVSVGNTIYF
.,TRBD1,TRBJ1-2,TRBV4-1,TGCGCCAGCAGCTTTCGGACAGGGGACAACTATGGCTACACCTTC,CASSFRTGDNYGYTF
.,TRBD1,TRBJ1-4,TRBV28,TGTGCCAGCAGCCCTATGGCTGACAGGGCGTATGAAAAACTGTTTTTT,CASSPMADRAYEKLFF
few,.,TRBJ1-5,TRBV28,TGTGCCAGTTGCGACCCCGCGGGCAATCAGCCCCAGCATTTT,CASCDPAGNQPQHF
.,.,TRBJ1-5,TRBV15,TGTGCCACCAGCAGAGTCGAAGAGCAGCCCCAGCATTTT,CATSRVEEQPQHF
.,TRBD1,TRBJ1-4,TRBV5-6,TGTGCCAGCAGCTTGGCGGGACAGGTTTATGAAAAACTGTTTTTT,CASSLAGQVYEKLFF
.,TRBD1,TRBJ2-7,TRBV4-3,TGCGCCAGCAGCCGACGGACAGGAGTAACCTACGAGCAGTACTTC,CASSRRTGVTYEQYF
.,.,TRBJ1-6,TRBV18,TGTGCCAGCTCCCAAGACAGGAATTCACCCCTCCACTTT,CASSQDRNSPLHF
few,TRBD2,TRBJ2-1,TRBV11-2,TGTGCCAGCAGCTTAGCTCTAGCGGGAAAGGTGTTGCCGGAGCAGTTCTTC,CASSLALAGKVLPEQFF
.,TRBD1,TRBJ1-2,TRBV6-6,TGTGCCAGCAGTTACTCAACAGGGGGCAATGGCTACACCTTC,CASSYSTGGNGYTF
.,TRBD1,TRBJ2-7,TRBV30,TGTGCCTGGAACACCGGGCGGACAGGGGGCAACGAGCAGTACTTC,CAWNTGRTGGNEQYF
few,TRBD1,TRBJ2-7,TRBV7-3,TGTGCCAGCAGCCAGGCCCGGACAGGGGCCTACGAGCAGTACTTC,CASSQARTGAYEQYF